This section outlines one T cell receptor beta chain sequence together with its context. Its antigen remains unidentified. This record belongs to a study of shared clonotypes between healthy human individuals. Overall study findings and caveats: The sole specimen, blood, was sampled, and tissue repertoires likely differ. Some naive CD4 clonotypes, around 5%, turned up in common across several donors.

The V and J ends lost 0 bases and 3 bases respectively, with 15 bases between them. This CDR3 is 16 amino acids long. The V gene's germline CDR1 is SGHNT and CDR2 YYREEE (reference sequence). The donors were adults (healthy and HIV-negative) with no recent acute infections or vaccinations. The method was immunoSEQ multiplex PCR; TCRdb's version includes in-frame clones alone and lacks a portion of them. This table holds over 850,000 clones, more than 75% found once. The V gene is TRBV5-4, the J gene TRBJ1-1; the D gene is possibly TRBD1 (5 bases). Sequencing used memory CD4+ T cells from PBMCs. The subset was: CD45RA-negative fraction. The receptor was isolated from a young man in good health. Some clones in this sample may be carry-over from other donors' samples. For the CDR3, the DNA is TGTGCCAGCAGCTTGGGGACACGGGCTGAGGACACTGAAGCTTTCTTT. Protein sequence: CASSLGTRAEDTEAFF. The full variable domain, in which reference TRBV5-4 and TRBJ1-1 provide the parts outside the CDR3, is ETGVTQSPTHLIKTRGQQVTLRCSSQSGHNTVSWYQQALGQGPQFIFQYYREEENGRGNFPPRFSGLQFPNYSSELNVNALELDDSALYLCASSLGTRAEDTEAFFGQGTRLTVV.